A single sample is the source of the 28 T cell receptor beta chains below, sequenced in a study of shared clonotypes between healthy human individuals. Method: immunoSEQ multiplex PCR; TCRdb's copy keeps in-frame clones and lacks some. The table records millions of clones, 93% of them present only once. The sequenced material came from naive CD4+ T cells from PBMCs. As for subset: CD45RA+ positively selected. The receptors here all came from a man aged 18 to 35 in good health. Some clones in this sample may be carry-over from other donors' samples.

The chain carries TRBV5-1 and TRBJ2-1; weak D call: TRBD2 (6 bases). The CDR3 spans 15 residues. Per germline, CDR1 SGHRS and CDR2 YFSETQ. V dropped 0 bases and J dropped 7 bases, with 14 bases sitting between them. CDR3 residues: CASSLVQVGGNEQFF. Here the CDR3 DNA reads TGCGCCAGCAGCTTGGTCCAGGTTGGAGGGAATGAGCAGTTCTTC.

This sequence joins TRBV7-3 and TRBJ2-3; 9 bases are a match to TRBD2. V was clipped by 4 bases and J by 2 bases; unmatched bases: 7. Per germline, CDR1 SGHTA and CDR2 FQGTGA. The CDR3 spans 16 residues. This chain's CDR3 is CASSSKVAGATDTQYF. In nucleotides, the CDR3 is TGTGCCAGCAGCTCCAAAGTAGCGGGGGCCACAGATACGCAGTATTTT.

To note about this clone: At the DNA level, this CDR3 is encoded by other sequences in the same sample as well. The chain carries TRBV9 and TRBJ2-1; possibly TRBD1 for D (5 bases). The CDR3 extends over 13 amino acids. Germline CDR1 reads SGDLS; CDR2 reads YYNGEE. V lost 2 bases, J lost 6 bases, and 9 bases lay in between. The CDR3 DNA follows: TGTGCCAGCAGCGTTGGGGCTACCAATGAGCAGTTCTTC. Amino acids: CASSVGATNEQFF.

The chain uses TRBV4-1 and TRBJ2-2, with D possibly being TRBD1 (5 bases). The germline gives CDR1 MGHRA, CDR2 YSYEKL. V lost 4 bases to trimming and J lost 3 bases, with 9 bases between them. This CDR3 comprises 14 residues. Here the CDR3 reads CASSRVGDTGELFF. CDR3 bases: TGCGCCAGCAGCCGGGTAGGGGACACCGGGGAGCTGTTTTTT.

The genes are TRBV30 and TRBJ2-6; D is unclear. The CDR3 loop spans 16 amino acids. The germline V gene encodes CDR1 GTSNPN and CDR2 SVGIG (reference sequence). The germline V and J ends were trimmed by 3 bases and 0 bases, with 12 bases remaining between them. CDR3 nucleotide sequence: TGTGCCTGGAGGCACAAGTTCCTCTCTGGGGCCAACGTCCTGACTTTC. Translation gives CAWRHKFLSGANVLTF.

This chain connects TRBV20-1 to TRBJ1-1, with no clear D. Germline CDR1 reads DFQATT; CDR2 reads SNEGSKA (reference sequence). The CDR3 has 11 amino acids. V was shortened by 5 bases and J by 1 base, with 5 bases between the two germline ends. This CDR3 is CSAARNTEAFF. CDR3 in DNA: TGCAGTGCTGCCAGGAACACTGAAGCTTTCTTT.

The chain couples TRBV19 to TRBJ2-3; unclear D gene. V shed 7 bases and J shed 2 bases, with 10 bases lying between them. Looked up from germline, CDR1 is LNHDA and CDR2 is SQIVND (reference sequence). The CDR3 loop spans 13 amino acids. For the CDR3, the DNA is TGTGCCAGTAAGCGCCATGACACAGATACGCAGTATTTT. Amino acids: CASKRHDTDTQYF. The variable domain in full, with the rest retrieved from reference TRBV19 and TRBJ2-3, is DGGITQSPKYLFRKEGQNVTLSCEQNLNHDAMYWYRQDPGQGLRLIYYSQIVNDFQKGDIAEGYSVSREKKESFPLTVTSAQKNPTAFYLCASKRHDTDTQYFGPGTRLTVL.

The J gene is TRBJ2-1, the V gene TRBV28; no reliable D call. Germline V gives CDR1 MDHEN, CDR2 SYDVKM. V was clipped by 6 bases and J by 12 bases, with 15 bases between them. This CDR3 comprises 12 residues. CDR3 nucleotide sequence: TGTGCCAGCAGCCGAGAAGGATATGGGCAGTTCTTC. Translated: CASSREGYGQFF.

The rearrangement uses TRBV7-3 and TRBJ2-1; 11 nucleotides line up with TRBD2. CDR3 length: 15 amino acids. Trimming cost V 5 bases and J 8 bases; bases outside gene matches: 8. Germline lookup yields CDR1 SGHTA and CDR2 FQGTGA. The CDR3 region is CASSDSGRASDEQFF. The CDR3 DNA reads as TGTGCCAGCAGCGATAGCGGGAGGGCCTCAGATGAGCAGTTCTTC. The full variable domain, rest sourced from reference TRBV7-3 and TRBJ2-1, is GAGVSQTPSNKVTEKGKYVELRCDPISGHTALYWYRQSLGQGPEFLIYFQGTGAADDSGLPNDRFFAVRPEGSVSTLKIQRTERGDSAVYLCASSDSGRASDEQFFGPGTRLTVL.

As regards this clone: The same CDR3 is also encoded by other DNA sequences in this sample. This chain connects TRBV2 to TRBJ1-1; TRBD1 matches at 7 bases. With 5 bases clipped from V and 3 bases from J, the junction kept 6 bases outside the gene matches. CDR1 and CDR2 from the germline V gene are SNHLY and FYNNEI. This CDR3 is 14 amino acids long. CDR3 protein: CASSSNRGDTEAFF. Written as DNA, the CDR3 is TGTGCCAGCAGTTCTAACAGGGGTGACACTGAAGCTTTCTTT.

The chain is built from TRBV7-3 and TRBJ2-1; D is uncertain. Trimming pared 3 bases from V and 5 bases from J, leaving 14 bases between. From germline, CDR1 is SGHTA and CDR2 FQGTGA. The CDR3 totals 15 residues. The CDR3 loop is CASSFGSASNNEQFF. CDR3 nucleotide sequence: TGTGCCAGCAGCTTTGGTTCAGCATCAAACAATGAGCAGTTCTTC. Using reference TRBV7-3 and TRBJ2-1 for the parts outside the CDR3, the full variable domain is GAGVSQTPSNKVTEKGKYVELRCDPISGHTALYWYRQSLGQGPEFLIYFQGTGAADDSGLPNDRFFAVRPEGSVSTLKIQRTERGDSAVYLCASSFGSASNNEQFFGPGTRLTVL.

The J gene is TRBJ1-5, the V gene TRBV19, with D uncertain. Germline lookup yields CDR1 LNHDA and CDR2 SQIVND (reference sequence). There are 12 residues in the CDR3. Trimming removed 3 bases from V and 7 bases from J, with 7 bases in between. The CDR3: CASSIGEQPQHF. CDR3 coding DNA: TGTGCCAGTAGTATCGGGGAACAGCCCCAGCATTTT. Complete variable domain (other parts from reference TRBV19 and TRBJ1-5): DGGITQSPKYLFRKEGQNVTLSCEQNLNHDAMYWYRQDPGQGLRLIYYSQIVNDFQKGDIAEGYSVSREKKESFPLTVTSAQKNPTAFYLCASSIGEQPQHFGDGTRLSIL.

This chain uses TRBV29-1 with TRBJ1-2; D may be TRBD1 (6 bases). V shed 0 bases and J shed 8 bases, with 19 bases lying between them. CDR1 SQVTM and CDR2 ANQGSEA come from the germline V gene. The CDR3 contains 15 residues. CDR3 in DNA: TGCAGCGTTGAAGAGGGACACCGGATGGTTGGGGGCTACACCTTC. Its protein is CSVEEGHRMVGGYTF.

The chain uses TRBV5-4 and TRBJ2-3; tentatively, D is TRBD1 (6 bases). Trimming removed 7 bases at V and 0 bases at J, with 18 bases between. This CDR3 has 16 residues. In germline, CDR1 is SGHNT, CDR2 YYREEE (reference sequence). CDR3 loop: CASLLRDTASTDTQYF. CDR3 bases: TGTGCCAGCCTGCTGAGGGACACCGCTAGCACAGATACGCAGTATTTT.

The chain recombines TRBV18 with TRBJ1-4; D not resolved. The CDR3 consists of 13 residues. From germline, CDR1 is KGHSH and CDR2 LQKENI. V was trimmed by 6 bases and J by 3 bases, leaving 8 bases between them. CDR3 amino acids: CASSKLANEKLFF. The CDR3 nucleotides read TGTGCCAGCTCTAAGTTGGCTAATGAAAAACTGTTTTTT.

This chain links TRBV18 with TRBJ2-5; TRBD2 matches at 11 bases. The CDR3 is 14 residues long. Germline V gene data show CDR1 as KGHSH and CDR2 as LQKENI. V lost 8 bases and J lost 2; bases outside the gene matches: 4. In DNA form, the CDR3 reads TGTGCCAGCACTGGGACTAGCGGACAAGAGACCCAGTACTTC. It encodes CASTGTSGQETQYF.

Comment on this clone: One end of the junction does not line up with germline, which may come from a read error. V is TRBV6-1 and J is TRBJ1-1; D is unresolved. The CDR3 contains 14 residues. CDR1 is MNHNS and CDR2 is SASEGT in the germline V gene. For the CDR3, the DNA is TGTGCCAGCAGGGAAGGACGGGGGAACACTGAAGCTTTCTTT. This translates into CASREGRGNTEAFF.

To note about this clone: Other DNA sequences in the sample encode the same CDR3. The V and J genes are TRBV19 and TRBJ1-1; D call uncertain. Germline CDR1 and CDR2: LNHDA and SQIVND (reference sequence). The CDR3 runs 14 residues. Trimming removed 3 bases from V and 1 base from J, with 9 bases in between. The CDR3 reads CASSIGRENTEAFF. The CDR3, as DNA: TGTGCCAGTAGTATTGGCCGAGAGAACACTGAAGCTTTCTTT.

This clone is a singleton in its sample. This rearrangement joins TRBV5-1 to TRBJ1-1; a possible D gene is TRBD1 (5 bases). The germline gives CDR1 SGHRS, CDR2 YFSETQ. V lost 1 base and J 3 bases, leaving 16 bases between the germline ends. This CDR3 contains 16 residues. In DNA form, the CDR3 reads TGCGCCAGCAGCTTGTTCGGGGACGGGGGTTACACTGAAGCTTTCTTT. Translation gives CASSLFGDGGYTEAFF.

The rearrangement uses TRBV28 and TRBJ1-2; 8 bases are a match to TRBD1. This CDR3 is 16 amino acids long. Germline V CDR1 and CDR2: MDHEN, SYDVKM. The junction had 14 bases not matched to a gene; V was cut back by 7 bases and J by 4 bases. This CDR3 is CASTLALDRGLYGYTF. Here the CDR3 DNA reads TGTGCCAGCACCCTAGCCCTCGACAGGGGCCTCTATGGCTACACCTTC.

The chain recombines TRBV11-3 with TRBJ2-7; TRBD1 matches 10 bases. The CDR3 is 14 amino acids. Germline V gene sequence: CDR1 SGHNT, CDR2 YENEEA. After removal of 4 bases from V and 3 bases from J, the junction contained 3 bases not matched to a gene. CDR3 region: CASSSGQGGYEQYF. The CDR3, as DNA: TGTGCCAGCAGCTCCGGACAGGGGGGCTACGAGCAGTACTTC.

The genes are TRBV18 and TRBJ2-3; 7 nucleotides align to TRBD2. CDR1 and CDR2 from the germline V gene are KGHSH and LQKENI. The CDR3 spans 16 residues. J gave up 0 bases and V 3 bases, and 6 bases lay outside the gene matches. CDR3 sequence (DNA): TGTGCCAGCTCACCCTACTTAGCGGGTAGCACAGATACGCAGTATTTT. Protein product: CASSPYLAGSTDTQYF. Filled out from reference TRBV18 and TRBJ2-3, the complete variable domain reads NAGVMQNPRHLVRRRGQEARLRCSPMKGHSHVYWYRQLPEEGLKFMVYLQKENIIDESGMPKERFSAEFPKEGPSILRIQQVVRGDSAAYFCASSPYLAGSTDTQYFGPGTRLTVL.

The J gene is TRBJ1-2, the V gene TRBV28; 9 bases are a match to TRBD1. CDR1 MDHEN and CDR2 SYDVKM come from the germline V gene. The CDR3 length is 16 residues. V lost 7 bases to trimming and J lost 5 bases; unmatched junction nucleotides: 14. The CDR3 coding sequence is TGTGCCAGCACCCCGACGGAACAGGGGGCGAGGTATGGCTACACCTTC. Its translation is CASTPTEQGARYGYTF.

On this clone: The same CDR3 also results from other DNA sequences found in this sample. This rearrangement joins TRBV7-2 to TRBJ2-1; D is uncertain. Germline lookup yields CDR1 SGHTA and CDR2 FQGNSA. CDR3 size: 13 residues. The V gene lost 5 bases and the J gene lost 5 bases, with 10 bases spanning the gap. Written as DNA, the CDR3 is TGTGCCAGCAGCCCTGGTCGGGACAATGAGCAGTTCTTC. Its protein product is CASSPGRDNEQFF.

The chain combines TRBV7-8 with TRBJ1-1; D gene uncertain. The V gene lost 5 bases and the J gene lost 1 base, with 11 bases spanning the gap. The germline V gene has CDR1 SGHVS and CDR2 FQNEAQ. The CDR3 sequence is 14 residues long. The CDR3 coding sequence is TGTGCCAGCAGCGCCCGACGGGAGAACACTGAAGCTTTCTTT. It specifies CASSARRENTEAFF.

A word on this clone: The sample has other DNA sequences that encode this CDR3 too. The chain is built from TRBV18 and TRBJ1-1; D unclear. CDR3 size: 13 residues. Germline V lookup: CDR1 KGHSH, CDR2 LQKENI. Trimming stripped 5 bases from V and 0 bases from J, with 7 bases between. The CDR3 coding sequence is TGTGCCAGCTCATCCAGCATGAACACTGAAGCTTTCTTT. Its translation: CASSSSMNTEAFF.

This chain links TRBV7-2 with TRBJ1-2; D gene ambiguous. This CDR3 has 14 residues. Trimming shortened V by 5 bases and J by 5 bases, and 15 bases separated the two germline ends. Germline lookup yields CDR1 SGHTA and CDR2 FQGNSA. This CDR3 reads CASSQSATSYGYTF. In DNA form, the CDR3 reads TGTGCCAGCAGCCAATCCGCTACATCATATGGCTACACCTTC.

The J gene is TRBJ1-5, the V gene TRBV4-1; D is unclear. The CDR3 is 13 residues long. From germline, CDR1 is MGHRA and CDR2 YSYEKL. V was clipped by 0 bases and J by 6 bases, with 6 bases between them. The CDR3 sequence is CASSQDPGQPQHF. The CDR3 nucleotides are TGCGCCAGCAGCCAAGATCCTGGTCAGCCCCAGCATTTT.